A selection of T cell receptor beta chains follows, all from one sample in a study of blood T cells in healthy people across ages. TCRdb itself ran the 5' RACE reads through MiXCR, one entry per CDR3 protein. Among roughly 680,000 distinct CDR3 sequences listed, 52% were seen once. What was sequenced was blood. The receptors stem from a woman aged 80 or over in good health. The CDR3 runs from the conserved cysteine through the conserved F or W. Fields, in order: CDR3 DNA, CDR3 protein, J gene, clone size, V gene, D gene. D genes are given only for firm matches. The size of a clone is reported for some rows only, either as once, few or many, or as a class for expanded clones.

cdr3_nt: TGTGCCAGCAGTTACGACGGGACAGGGAAGGGTGAAGCGATCGGGCAGTACTTC; cdr3_aa: CASSYDGTGKGEAIGQYF; j_call: TRBJ2-7; clone_size: -; v_call: TRBV6-2/TRBV6-3; d_call: TRBD1
cdr3_nt: TGTGCCACAGGACTAGCGGGGGACAATGAGCAGTTCTTC; cdr3_aa: CATGLAGDNEQFF; j_call: TRBJ2-1; clone_size: -; v_call: TRBV10-3; d_call: TRBD2
cdr3_nt: TGTGCCAGCAGCCAAGATGGTGCGGGGGCCCGGGGAGATACGCAGTATTTT; cdr3_aa: CASSQDGAGARGDTQYF; j_call: TRBJ2-3; clone_size: -; v_call: TRBV4-2; d_call: -
cdr3_nt: TGTGCCAGCAGTGAGGACAGGGGCTTATACGAGCAGTACTTC; cdr3_aa: CASSEDRGLYEQYF; j_call: TRBJ2-7; clone_size: -; v_call: TRBV6-5; d_call: TRBD1
cdr3_nt: TGTGCCAGCAGTAGCCGGCTGGGGGACAATGAGCAGTTCTTC; cdr3_aa: CASSSRLGDNEQFF; j_call: TRBJ2-1; clone_size: -; v_call: TRBV2; d_call: -
cdr3_nt: TGTGCCAGCAGCCGACGGAGCGGGGCTTTGGGGGAGCAGTTCTTC; cdr3_aa: CASSRRSGALGEQFF; j_call: TRBJ2-1; clone_size: many; v_call: TRBV6-5; d_call: TRBD2
cdr3_nt: TGCAGTGCCCCGCCTTCAGGGAGCGAAAAACTGTTTTTT; cdr3_aa: CSAPPSGSEKLFF; j_call: TRBJ1-4; clone_size: few; v_call: TRBV20-1; d_call: -
cdr3_nt: TGTGCCAGCAGTGAATCAGACGCTTACAATGAGCAGTTCTTC; cdr3_aa: CASSESDAYNEQFF; j_call: TRBJ2-1; clone_size: many; v_call: TRBV25-1; d_call: -
cdr3_nt: TGTGCCAGCGGGCGCGAGGGACAGTTGAACACGGAAGCTTTCTTT; cdr3_aa: CASGREGQLNTEAFF; j_call: TRBJ1-1; clone_size: -; v_call: TRBV6-6; d_call: TRBD1
cdr3_nt: TGCGCCAGCAGCTCGGGCCTCCCAGATACGCAGTATTTT; cdr3_aa: CASSSGLPDTQYF; j_call: TRBJ2-3; clone_size: few; v_call: TRBV5-1; d_call: -
cdr3_nt: TGTGCCAGCAGCAAAAGGCCGGGACTAGCGGGAGCCTTAAATGAGCAGTTCTTC; cdr3_aa: CASSKRPGLAGALNEQFF; j_call: TRBJ2-1; clone_size: many; v_call: TRBV21-1; d_call: -
cdr3_nt: TGTGCCAGCAGCTCATCACCTGCAACTAATGAAAAACTGTTTTTT; cdr3_aa: CASSSSPATNEKLFF; j_call: TRBJ1-4; clone_size: many; v_call: TRBV5-4; d_call: -
cdr3_nt: TGTGCCAGCAGTTTCGGTAGCGCGGCTGGAAACACCATATATTTT; cdr3_aa: CASSFGSAAGNTIYF; j_call: TRBJ1-3; clone_size: few; v_call: TRBV12-3/TRBV12-4; d_call: -
cdr3_nt: TGTGCCAGCAGTTTCGGGGGGCAGAGTGGAGAAAAACTGTTTTTT; cdr3_aa: CASSFGGQSGEKLFF; j_call: TRBJ1-4; clone_size: few; v_call: TRBV28; d_call: -